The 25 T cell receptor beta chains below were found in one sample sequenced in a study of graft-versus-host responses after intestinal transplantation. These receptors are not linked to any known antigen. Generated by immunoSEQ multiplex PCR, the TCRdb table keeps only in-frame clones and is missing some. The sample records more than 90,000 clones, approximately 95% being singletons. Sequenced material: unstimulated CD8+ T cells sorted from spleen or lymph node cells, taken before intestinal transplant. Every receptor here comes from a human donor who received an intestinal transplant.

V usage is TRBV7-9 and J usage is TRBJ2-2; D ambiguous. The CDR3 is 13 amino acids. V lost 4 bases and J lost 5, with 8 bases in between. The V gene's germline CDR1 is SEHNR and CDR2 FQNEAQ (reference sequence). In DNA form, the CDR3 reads TGTGCCAGCAGCTCGTTTTTAACCGGGGAGCTGTTTTTT. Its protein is CASSSFLTGELFF.

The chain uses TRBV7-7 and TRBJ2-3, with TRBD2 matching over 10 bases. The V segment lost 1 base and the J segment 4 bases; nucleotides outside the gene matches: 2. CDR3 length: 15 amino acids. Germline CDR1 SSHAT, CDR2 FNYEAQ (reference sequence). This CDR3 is CASSLELAGPDTQYF. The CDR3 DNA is TGTGCCAGCAGCTTAGAACTAGCGGGACCAGATACGCAGTATTTT.

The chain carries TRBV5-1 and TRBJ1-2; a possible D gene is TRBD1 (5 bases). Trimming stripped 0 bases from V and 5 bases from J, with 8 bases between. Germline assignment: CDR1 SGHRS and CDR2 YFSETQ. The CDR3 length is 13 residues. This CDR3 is CASSLARGYGYTF. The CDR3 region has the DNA TGCGCCAGCAGCTTGGCCCGGGGGTATGGCTACACCTTC.

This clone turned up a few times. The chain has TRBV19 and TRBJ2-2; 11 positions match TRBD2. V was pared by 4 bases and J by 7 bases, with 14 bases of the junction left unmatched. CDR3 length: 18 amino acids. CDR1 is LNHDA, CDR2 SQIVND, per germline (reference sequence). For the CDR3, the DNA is TGTGCCAGTAGTACCCCGACTAGCGGGACCCTTAGGGTCGGGGAGCTGTTTTTT. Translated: CASSTPTSGTLRVGELFF.

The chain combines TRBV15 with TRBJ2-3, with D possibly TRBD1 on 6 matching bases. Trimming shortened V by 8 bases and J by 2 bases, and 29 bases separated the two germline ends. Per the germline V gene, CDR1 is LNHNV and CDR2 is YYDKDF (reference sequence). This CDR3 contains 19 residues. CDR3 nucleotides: TGTGCCACCGAGGACAGCCGAACATTCCTAAACCCTTTCACAGATACGCAGTATTTT. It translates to CATEDSRTFLNPFTDTQYF.

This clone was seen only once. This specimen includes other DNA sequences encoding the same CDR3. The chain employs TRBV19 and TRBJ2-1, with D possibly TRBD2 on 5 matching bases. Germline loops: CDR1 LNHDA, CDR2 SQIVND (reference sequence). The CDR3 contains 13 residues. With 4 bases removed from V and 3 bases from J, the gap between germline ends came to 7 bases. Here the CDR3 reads CASSSSVYNEQFF. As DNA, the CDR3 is TGTGCCAGTAGTAGTAGCGTCTACAATGAGCAGTTCTTC.

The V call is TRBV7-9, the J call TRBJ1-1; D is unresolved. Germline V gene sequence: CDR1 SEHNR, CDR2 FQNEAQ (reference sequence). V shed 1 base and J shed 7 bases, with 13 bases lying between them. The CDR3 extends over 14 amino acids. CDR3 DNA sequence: TGTGCCAGCAGCTTAGTTGTCAGTAACTATGAAGCTTTCTTT. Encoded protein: CASSLVVSNYEAFF.

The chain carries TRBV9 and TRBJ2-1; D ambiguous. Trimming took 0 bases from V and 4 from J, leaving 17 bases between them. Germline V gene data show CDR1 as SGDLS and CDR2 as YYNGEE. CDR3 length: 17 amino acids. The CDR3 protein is CASSVDSSVPEYNEQFF. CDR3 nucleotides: TGTGCCAGCAGCGTAGATTCTAGTGTTCCGGAATACAATGAGCAGTTCTTC.

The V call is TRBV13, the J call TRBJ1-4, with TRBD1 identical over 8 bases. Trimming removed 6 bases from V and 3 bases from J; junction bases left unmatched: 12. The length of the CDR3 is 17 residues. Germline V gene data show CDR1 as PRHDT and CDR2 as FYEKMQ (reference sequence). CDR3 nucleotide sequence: TGTGCCAGCAGACTGACCCTGACAGGGGAGGCTAATGAAAAACTGTTTTTT. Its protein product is CASRLTLTGEANEKLFF.

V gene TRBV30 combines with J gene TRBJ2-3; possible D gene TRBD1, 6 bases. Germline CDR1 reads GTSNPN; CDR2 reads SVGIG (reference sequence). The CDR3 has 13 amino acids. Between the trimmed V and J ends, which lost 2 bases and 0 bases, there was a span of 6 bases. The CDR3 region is CAWSTGSTDTQYF. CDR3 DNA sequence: TGTGCCTGGAGTACAGGGAGCACAGATACGCAGTATTTT.

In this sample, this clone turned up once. The DNA of the CDR3 is TGTGCCAGCAGTCTTGTAGCTAGCGGATTCTACGAGCAGTACTTC. Protein: CASSLVASGFYEQYF. This chain links TRBV28 with TRBJ2-7, with 7 bases that match TRBD2. This CDR3 is 15 amino acids long. With V trimmed by 5 bases and J by 3 bases, 10 bases remained unmatched. The germline CDR1 and CDR2 sequences are MDHEN and SYDVKM.

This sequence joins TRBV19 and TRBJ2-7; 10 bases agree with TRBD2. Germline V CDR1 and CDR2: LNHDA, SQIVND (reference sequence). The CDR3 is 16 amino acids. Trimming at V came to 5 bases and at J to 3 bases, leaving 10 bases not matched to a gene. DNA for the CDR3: TGTGCCAGTAGTTTAGTACTAGCGGGGACTATCTACGAGCAGTACTTC. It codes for CASSLVLAGTIYEQYF.

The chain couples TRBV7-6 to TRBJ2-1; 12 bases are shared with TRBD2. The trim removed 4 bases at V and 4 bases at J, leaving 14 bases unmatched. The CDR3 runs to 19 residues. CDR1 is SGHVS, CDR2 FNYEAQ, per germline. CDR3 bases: TGTGCCAGCAGCTCTCCGACCCTTCAGACTAGCGGGAGATACAATGAGCAGTTCTTC. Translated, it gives CASSSPTLQTSGRYNEQFF.

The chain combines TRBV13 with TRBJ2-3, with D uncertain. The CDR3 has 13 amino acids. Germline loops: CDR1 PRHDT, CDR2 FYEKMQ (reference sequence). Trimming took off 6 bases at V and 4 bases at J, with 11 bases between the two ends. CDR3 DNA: TGTGCCAGCAGACTTCCTGAGTCAGATACGCAGTATTTT. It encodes CASRLPESDTQYF.

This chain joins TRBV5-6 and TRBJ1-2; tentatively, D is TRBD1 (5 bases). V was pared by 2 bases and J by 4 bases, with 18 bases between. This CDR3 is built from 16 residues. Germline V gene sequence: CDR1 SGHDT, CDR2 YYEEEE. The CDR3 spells CASSFISGGGLYGYTF. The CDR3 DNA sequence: TGTGCCAGCAGCTTTATCTCAGGCGGGGGTCTCTATGGCTACACCTTC.

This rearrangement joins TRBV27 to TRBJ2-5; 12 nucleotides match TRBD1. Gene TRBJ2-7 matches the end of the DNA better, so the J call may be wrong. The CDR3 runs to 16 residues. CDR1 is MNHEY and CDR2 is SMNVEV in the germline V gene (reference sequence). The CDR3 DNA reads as TGTGCCAGCAGTTCCAGGGGACAGGGGGCACTTAACGAGCAGTACTTC. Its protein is CASSSRGQGALNEQYF.

In DNA form, the CDR3 reads TGTGCCAGCAGCCCACTAGGGGGGGGTACTATGAACACTGAAGCTTTCTTT. Protein product: CASSPLGGGTMNTEAFF. The rearrangement links TRBV4-2 to TRBJ1-1; the D gene is possibly TRBD1 (6 bases). The V gene lost 4 bases and the J gene lost 0 bases, with 18 bases spanning the gap. This CDR3 is built from 17 residues. CDR1 LGHNA and CDR2 YNFKEQ come from the germline V gene.

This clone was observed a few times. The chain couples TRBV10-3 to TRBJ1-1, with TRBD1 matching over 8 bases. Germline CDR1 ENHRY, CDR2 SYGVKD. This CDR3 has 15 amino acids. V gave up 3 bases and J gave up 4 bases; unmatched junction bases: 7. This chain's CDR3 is CAISDPDRGGTEAFF. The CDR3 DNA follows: TGTGCCATCAGTGACCCAGACAGGGGAGGCACTGAAGCTTTCTTT.

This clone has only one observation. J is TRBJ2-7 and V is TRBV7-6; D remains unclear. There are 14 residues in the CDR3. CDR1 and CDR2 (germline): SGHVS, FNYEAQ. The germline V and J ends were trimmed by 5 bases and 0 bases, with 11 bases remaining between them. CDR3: CASSPAVVSYEQYF. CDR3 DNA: TGTGCCAGCAGCCCCGCGGTTGTCTCCTACGAGCAGTACTTC.

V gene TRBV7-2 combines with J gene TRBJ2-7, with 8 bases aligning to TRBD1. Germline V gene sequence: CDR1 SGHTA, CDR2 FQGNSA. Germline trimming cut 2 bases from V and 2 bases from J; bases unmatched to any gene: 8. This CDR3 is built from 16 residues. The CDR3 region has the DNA TGTGCCAGCAGCTTAACCGGCGGGACAGGTCCCTACGAGCAGTACTTC. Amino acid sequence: CASSLTGGTGPYEQYF.

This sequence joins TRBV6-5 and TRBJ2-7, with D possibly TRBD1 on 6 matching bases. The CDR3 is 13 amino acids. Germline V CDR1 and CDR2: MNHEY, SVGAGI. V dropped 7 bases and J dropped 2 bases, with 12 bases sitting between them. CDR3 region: CASIQAGAYEQYF. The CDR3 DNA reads TGTGCCAGCATTCAGGCAGGGGCCTACGAGCAGTACTTC.

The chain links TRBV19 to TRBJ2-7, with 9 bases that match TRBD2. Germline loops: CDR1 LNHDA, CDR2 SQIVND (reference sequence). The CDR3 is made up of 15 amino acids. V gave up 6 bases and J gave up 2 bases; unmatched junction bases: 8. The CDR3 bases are TGTGCCAGTAGGGGGTCTAGCGGGGCTACCTACGAGCAGTACTTC. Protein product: CASRGSSGATYEQYF. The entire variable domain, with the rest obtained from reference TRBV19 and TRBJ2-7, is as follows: DGGITQSPKYLFRKEGQNVTLSCEQNLNHDAMYWYRQDPGQGLRLIYYSQIVNDFQKGDIAEGYSVSREKKESFPLTVTSAQKNPTAFYLCASRGSSGATYEQYFGPGTRLTVT.

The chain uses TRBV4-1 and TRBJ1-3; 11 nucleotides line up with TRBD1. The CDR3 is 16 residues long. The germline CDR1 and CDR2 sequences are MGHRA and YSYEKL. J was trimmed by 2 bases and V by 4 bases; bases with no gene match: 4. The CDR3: CASSRGTGGPGNTIYF. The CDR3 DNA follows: TGCGCCAGCAGCCGAGGGACAGGGGGGCCTGGAAACACCATATATTTT.

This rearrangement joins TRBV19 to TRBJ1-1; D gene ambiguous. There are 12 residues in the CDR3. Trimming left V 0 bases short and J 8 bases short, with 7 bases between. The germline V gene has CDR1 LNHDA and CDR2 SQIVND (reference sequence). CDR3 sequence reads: CASSIEAGEAFF. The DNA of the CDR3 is TGTGCCAGTAGTATAGAAGCGGGAGAAGCTTTCTTT.

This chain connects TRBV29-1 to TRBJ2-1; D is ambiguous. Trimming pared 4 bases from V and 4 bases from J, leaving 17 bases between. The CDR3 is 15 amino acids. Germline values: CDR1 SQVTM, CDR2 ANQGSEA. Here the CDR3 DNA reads TGCAGCGTTGTCTGGCGGATTGGTAGTTACAATGAGCAGTTCTTC. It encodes CSVVWRIGSYNEQFF.